This paragraph reports one T cell receptor (beta chain). Sample-barcoded 5' priming and a J-beta primer mix drove a second PCR of roughly 7 to 11 cycles. TCRdb fed the 5' RACE reads into MiXCR, producing one record per CDR3 protein. The top ten clones hold under 20% of a sample with approximately 1,100,000 distinct CDR3 sequences, around 45% of them seen once. This CDR3 is 12 amino acids long. Trimming left V 4 bases short and J 13 bases short, with 13 bases between. CDR1 and CDR2 (germline): MNHEY, SMNVEV (reference sequence). These data are taken from a study of blood T cells in healthy people across ages.

The rearrangement uses TRBV27 and TRBJ2-2; D is possibly TRBD1 (6 bases). Sequenced: blood. This sequence originates from a woman aged 55-70 years in good health. In nucleotides, the CDR3 is TGTGCCAGCAGTTCACAACAGGGTAGGCTGTTTTTT. It specifies CASSSQQGRLFF.